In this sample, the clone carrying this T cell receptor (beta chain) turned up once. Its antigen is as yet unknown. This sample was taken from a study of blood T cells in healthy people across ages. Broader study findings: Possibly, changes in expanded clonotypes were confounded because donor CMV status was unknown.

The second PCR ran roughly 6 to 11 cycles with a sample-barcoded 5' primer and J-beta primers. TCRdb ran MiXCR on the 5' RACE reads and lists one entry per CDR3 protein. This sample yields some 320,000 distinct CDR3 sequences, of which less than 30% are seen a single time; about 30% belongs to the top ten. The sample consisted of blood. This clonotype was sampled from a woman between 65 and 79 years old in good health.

CDR3 nucleotide sequence: TGTGCCAGCAGCTTTGAGAATAGCAATCAGCCCCAGCATTTT. As protein: CASSFENSNQPQHF. This chain uses TRBV7-2 with TRBJ1-5, with no clear D. Deletions cut 3 bases from V and 0 bases from J, with 6 bases between. The germline V gene encodes CDR1 SGHTA and CDR2 FQGNSA. The CDR3 has 14 residues.